A single sample is the source of the 6 T cell receptor beta chains below, sequenced in a study of blood T cell repertoires in COVID-19. Assay: immunoSEQ multiplex PCR; the TCRdb copy retains only in-frame clones and omits some. In the table there are approximately 330,000 clones, just under 90% of which are singletons. Specimen: PBMCs or T cells enriched from blood (not recorded which). These TCRs come from a woman aged 30 to 39 who had recovered from COVID-19.

This rearrangement joins TRBV7-2 to TRBJ1-2; no clear D gene. V lost 5 bases and J 8 bases, leaving 12 bases between the germline ends. The CDR3 is 12 residues long. Germline V gene lookup returns CDR1 SGHTA and CDR2 FQGNSA. CDR3 nucleotide sequence: TGTGCCAGCAGCCCAAGCAGGCTCGGCTACACCTTC. Its translation: CASSPSRLGYTF. Looking up the rest from reference TRBV7-2 and TRBJ1-2 gives the full variable domain: GAGVSQSPSNKVTEKGKDVELRCDPISGHTALYWYRQSLGQGLEFLIYFQGNSAPDKSGLPSDRFSAERTGGSVSTLTIQRTQQEDSAVYLCASSPSRLGYTFGSGTRLTVV.

This clone was observed a handful of times. The chain uses TRBV28 and TRBJ1-1; possibly TRBD1 for D (6 bases). The germline V and J ends were trimmed by 2 bases and 3 bases, with 13 bases remaining between them. The germline V gene has CDR1 MDHEN and CDR2 SYDVKM. This CDR3 region has 15 residues. The CDR3 bases are TGTGCCAGCAGTTTAGGGGGCCGACAGGACACTGAAGCTTTCTTT. This gives the protein CASSLGGRQDTEAFF.

The CDR3 nucleotides read TGTGCCAGCAGAAATTACCTAGCGGGAGAGACCCAGTACTTC. Translating it yields CASRNYLAGETQYF. The chain links TRBV28 to TRBJ2-5; 8 nucleotides align to TRBD2. The CDR3 extends over 14 amino acids. Germline V lookup: CDR1 MDHEN, CDR2 SYDVKM. V lost 6 bases, J lost 4 bases, and 7 bases stayed unmatched. The full variable domain, its missing parts supplied by reference TRBV28 and TRBJ2-5, is DVKVTQSSRYLVKRTGEKVFLECVQDMDHENMFWYRQDPGLGLRLIYFSYDVKMKEKGDIPEGYSVSREKKERFSLILESASTNQTSMYLCASRNYLAGETQYFGPGTRLLVL.

A single count supports this clone. The chain is built from TRBV27 and TRBJ2-1; D remains unclear. CDR3 length: 15 residues. Trimming shortened V by 6 bases and J by 1 base, and 13 bases separated the two germline ends. Germline-derived CDR1 and CDR2 are MNHEY and SMNVEV (reference sequence). The CDR3 region has the DNA TGTGCCAGCAGCCAACGGTCCCGTTCCTACAATGAGCAGTTCTTC. Protein: CASSQRSRSYNEQFF.

The chain uses TRBV28 and TRBJ2-1; the D gene is possibly TRBD1 (5 bases). The germline V and J ends were trimmed by 6 bases and 3 bases, with 12 bases remaining between them. The germline gives CDR1 MDHEN, CDR2 SYDVKM. This CDR3 region has 14 residues. The CDR3 nucleotides are TGTGCCAGCAGGTCTAGACAGAACTACAATGAGCAGTTCTTC. Protein: CASRSRQNYNEQFF.

This chain connects TRBV2 to TRBJ2-2; 9 bases align to TRBD1. Per the germline V gene, CDR1 is SNHLY and CDR2 is FYNNEI. The CDR3 runs to 14 residues. V trimming: 7 bases; J trimming: 3 bases; junction bases outside the gene matches: 3. DNA for the CDR3: TGTGCCAGCAAACAGGGGGCAGACACCGGGGAGCTGTTTTTT. It translates to CASKQGADTGELFF.